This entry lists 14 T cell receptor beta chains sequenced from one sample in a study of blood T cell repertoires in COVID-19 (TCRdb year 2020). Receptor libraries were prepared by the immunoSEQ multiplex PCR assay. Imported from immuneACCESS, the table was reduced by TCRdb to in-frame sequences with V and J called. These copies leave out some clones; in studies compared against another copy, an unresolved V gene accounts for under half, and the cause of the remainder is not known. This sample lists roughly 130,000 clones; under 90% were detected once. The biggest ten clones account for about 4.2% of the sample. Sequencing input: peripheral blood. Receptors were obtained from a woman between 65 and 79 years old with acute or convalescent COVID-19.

CDR3 amino acids: CASSPRTGSSYEQYV. For the CDR3, the DNA is TGCGCCAGCAGTCCCAGGACAGGGAGCTCCTACGAGCAGTACGTC. This chain links TRBV10-2 with TRBJ2-7; 8 bases match TRBD1. With V trimmed by 5 bases and J by 0 bases, 6 bases remained unmatched. The CDR3 runs 15 residues. Germline CDR1 and CDR2: WSHSY and SAAADI.

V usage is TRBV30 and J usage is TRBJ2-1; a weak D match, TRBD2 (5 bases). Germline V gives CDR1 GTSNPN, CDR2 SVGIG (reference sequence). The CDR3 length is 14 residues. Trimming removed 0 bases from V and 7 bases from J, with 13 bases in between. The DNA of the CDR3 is TGTGCCTGGAGTGTCGGGATAGGGTTGAATGAGCAGTTCTTC. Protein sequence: CAWSVGIGLNEQFF.

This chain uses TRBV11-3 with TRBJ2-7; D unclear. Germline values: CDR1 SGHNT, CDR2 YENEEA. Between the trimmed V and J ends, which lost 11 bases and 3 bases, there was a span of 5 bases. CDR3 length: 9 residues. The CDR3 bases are TGTGCCTTTTACTACGAGCAGTACGTC. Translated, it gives CAFYYEQYV.

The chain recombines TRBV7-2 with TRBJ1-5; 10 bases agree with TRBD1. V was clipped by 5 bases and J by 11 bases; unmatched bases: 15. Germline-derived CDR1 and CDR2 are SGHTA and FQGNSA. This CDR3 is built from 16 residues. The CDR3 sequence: CASSLDTGTGATAQHF. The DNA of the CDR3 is TGTGCCAGCAGCCTAGATACCGGGACAGGGGCCACCGCCCAGCATTTT. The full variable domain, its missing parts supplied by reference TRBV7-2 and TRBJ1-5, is GAGVSQSPSNKVTEKGKDVELRCDPISGHTALYWYRQSLGQGLEFLIYFQGNSAPDKSGLPSDRFSAERTGGSVSTLTIQRTQQEDSAVYLCASSLDTGTGATAQHFGDGTRLSIL.

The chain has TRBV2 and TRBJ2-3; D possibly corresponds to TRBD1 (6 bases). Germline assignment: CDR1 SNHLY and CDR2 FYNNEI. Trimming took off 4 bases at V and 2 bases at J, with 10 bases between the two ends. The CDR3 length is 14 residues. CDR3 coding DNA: TGTGCCAGCAGTGGAGGGGGTATCACAGATACGCAGTATTTT. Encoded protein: CASSGGGITDTQYF.

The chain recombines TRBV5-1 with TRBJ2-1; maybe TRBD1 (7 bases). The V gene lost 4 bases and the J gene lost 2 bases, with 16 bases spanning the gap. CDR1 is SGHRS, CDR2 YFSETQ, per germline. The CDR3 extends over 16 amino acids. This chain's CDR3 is CASSRGAGGPYNEQFF. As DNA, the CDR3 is TGCGCCAGCAGCCGAGGAGCAGGGGGGCCCTACAATGAGCAGTTCTTC. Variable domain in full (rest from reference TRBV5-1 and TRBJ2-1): KAGVTQTPRYLIKTRGQQVTLSCSPISGHRSVSWYQQTPGQGLQFLFEYFSETQRNKGNFPGRFSGRQFSNSRSEMNVSTLELGDSALYLCASSRGAGGPYNEQFFGPGTRLTVL.

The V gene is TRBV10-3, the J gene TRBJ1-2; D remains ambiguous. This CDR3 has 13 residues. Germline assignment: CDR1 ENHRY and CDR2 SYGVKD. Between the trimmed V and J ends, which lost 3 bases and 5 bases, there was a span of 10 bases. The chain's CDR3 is CAISESELYGYTF. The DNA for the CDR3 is TGTGCCATCAGTGAATCTGAACTATATGGCTACACCTTC.

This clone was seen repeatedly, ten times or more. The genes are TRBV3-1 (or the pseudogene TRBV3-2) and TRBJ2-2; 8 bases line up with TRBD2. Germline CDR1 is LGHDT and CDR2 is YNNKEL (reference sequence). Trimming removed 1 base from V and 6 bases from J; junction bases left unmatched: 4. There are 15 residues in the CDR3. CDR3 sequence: CASSQGSGGAGELFF. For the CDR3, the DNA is TGTGCCAGCAGCCAAGGCAGCGGGGGTGCCGGGGAGCTGTTTTTT.

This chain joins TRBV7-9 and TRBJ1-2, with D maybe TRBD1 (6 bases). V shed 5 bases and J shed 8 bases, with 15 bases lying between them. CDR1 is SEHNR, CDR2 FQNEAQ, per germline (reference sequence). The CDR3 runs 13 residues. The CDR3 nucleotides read TGTGCCAGCAGCGCGCGACAGGTGGAAGGCTACACCTTC. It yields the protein CASSARQVEGYTF.

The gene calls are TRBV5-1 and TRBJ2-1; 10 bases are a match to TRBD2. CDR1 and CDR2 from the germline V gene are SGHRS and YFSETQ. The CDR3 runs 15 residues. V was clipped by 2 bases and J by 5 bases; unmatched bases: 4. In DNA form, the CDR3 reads TGCGCCAGCAGCTTTCTAGCGGGGGCGGACAATGAGCAGTTCTTC. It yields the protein CASSFLAGADNEQFF.

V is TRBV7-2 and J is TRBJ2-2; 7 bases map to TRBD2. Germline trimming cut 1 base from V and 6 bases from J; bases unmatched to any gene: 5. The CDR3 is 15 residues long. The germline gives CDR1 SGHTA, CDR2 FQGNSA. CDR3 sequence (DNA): TGTGCCAGCAGCTTAGGACTAGCTCGGGCCGGGGAGCTGTTTTTT. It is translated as CASSLGLARAGELFF.

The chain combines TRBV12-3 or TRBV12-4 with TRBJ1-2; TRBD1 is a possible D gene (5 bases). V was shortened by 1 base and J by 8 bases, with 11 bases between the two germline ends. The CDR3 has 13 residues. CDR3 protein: CASSLGRARGYTF. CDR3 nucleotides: TGTGCCAGCAGTTTAGGCAGGGCAAGAGGCTACACCTTC.

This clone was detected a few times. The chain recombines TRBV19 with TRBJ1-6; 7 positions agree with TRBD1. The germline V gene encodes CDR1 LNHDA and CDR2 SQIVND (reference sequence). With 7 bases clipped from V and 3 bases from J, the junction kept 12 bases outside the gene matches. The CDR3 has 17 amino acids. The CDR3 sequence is CASNNRGRQGYNSPLHF. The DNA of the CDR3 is TGTGCCAGTAATAATCGTGGCCGACAGGGCTATAATTCACCCCTCCACTTT.

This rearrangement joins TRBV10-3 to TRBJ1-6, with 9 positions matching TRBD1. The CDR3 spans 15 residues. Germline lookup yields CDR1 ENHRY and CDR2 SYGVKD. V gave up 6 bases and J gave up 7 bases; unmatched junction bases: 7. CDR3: CAIRPPGTGNSPLHF. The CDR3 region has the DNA TGTGCCATCAGGCCCCCCGGGACAGGGAATTCACCCCTCCACTTT.